A single sample gave rise to the 18 T cell receptor beta chains below, sequenced in a study of T cells expressing NK-cell markers. For each CDR3 protein, TCRdb gives one entry from its re-call of the 5' RACE reads, without DNA. This sample lists 300,000 to 500,000 distinct CDR3 sequences; its ten largest clones have approximately 11%. Sequencing was performed on blood T cells: a sorted CD56 or NKG2C T cell subset, CD4+ or CD8+ T cells, or bulk PBMC T cells (not recorded which). These receptors were obtained from a woman in her 50s in good health.

The V and J genes are TRBV10-3 and TRBJ2-2; TCRdb lists TRBD1, though no DNA is available to test this call. This CDR3 is 14 amino acids long. Germline values: CDR1 ENHRY, CDR2 SYGVKD. CDR3 protein: CATRGDSSAGELFF.

This chain connects TRBV11-2 to TRBJ2-3; the D gene TCRdb calls, TRBD1, cannot be checked with no DNA. This CDR3 is 13 amino acids long. In germline, CDR1 is SGHAT, CDR2 FQNNGV. CDR3 in amino acids: CASSSPGRGTQYF.

The chain is built from TRBV12-3 or TRBV12-4 and TRBJ1-1; TCRdb's D gene call, TRBD1, goes unchecked for lack of DNA. This CDR3 region has 14 residues. The CDR3 protein is CASSQTGVGTEAFF.

CDR3 protein: CASSFAGSTEAFF. The J gene is TRBJ1-1, the V gene TRBV7-8. Germline loops: CDR1 SGHVS, CDR2 FQNEAQ. There are 13 residues in the CDR3.

The chain links TRBV24-1 to TRBJ2-3; TCRdb proposes TRBD2, but this gene call is untestable without DNA. Germline V gene lookup returns CDR1 KGHDR and CDR2 SFDVKD. This CDR3 region has 15 residues. CDR3 amino acids: CATSDPSVGTDTQYF.

The CDR3 loop reads CASSIGGGISYNEQFF. This sequence joins TRBV19 and TRBJ2-1; the D gene TCRdb calls, TRBD2, cannot be checked with no DNA. This CDR3 region has 16 residues. Germline assignment: CDR1 LNHDA and CDR2 SQIVND (reference sequence).

V is TRBV5-1 and J is TRBJ2-7; TCRdb indicates TRBD1, and absent DNA this call remains unverified. This CDR3 contains 15 residues. Germline CDR1 and CDR2: SGHRS and YFSETQ. CDR3 in amino acids: CASSRDRGNSYEQYF.

The chain couples TRBV4-1 to TRBJ2-1; lacking DNA, the TRBD1 call made by TCRdb goes unchecked. From germline, CDR1 is MGHRA and CDR2 YSYEKL. The CDR3 has 16 residues. CDR3 amino acids: CASSQEFGGTYNEQFF.

This chain links TRBV7-9 with TRBJ2-5. Germline CDR1 SEHNR, CDR2 FQNEAQ (reference sequence). The CDR3 consists of 14 residues. Here the CDR3 reads CASSLAGEFRTQYF.

The gene calls are TRBV4-1 and TRBJ2-1; TCRdb's D call of TRBD2 is untestable without DNA. The germline V gene encodes CDR1 MGHRA and CDR2 YSYEKL. The CDR3 has 15 residues. CDR3 region: CASSGTSGRLGEQFF.

The J gene is TRBJ2-7, the V gene TRBV20-1; the TRBD2 assignment by TCRdb is unverifiable without DNA. Per the germline V gene, CDR1 is DFQATT and CDR2 is SNEGSKA (reference sequence). The CDR3 sequence is 15 residues long. The CDR3 loop is CSASGLAGRLYEQYF.

The gene calls are TRBV20-1 and TRBJ2-6; as DNA is missing, the TRBD1 call by TCRdb cannot be tested. Germline CDR1 and CDR2: DFQATT and SNEGSKA (reference sequence). The CDR3 covers 17 residues. This chain's CDR3 is CSARTGGMGSGANVLTF.

V usage is TRBV5-1 and J usage is TRBJ2-5; absent DNA, TCRdb's TRBD1 call cannot be checked. CDR1 is SGHRS and CDR2 is YFSETQ in the germline V gene. CDR3 length: 14 residues. The CDR3 sequence is CASSPGGGEETQYF.

V and J are TRBV29-1 and TRBJ1-3. Germline V gene data show CDR1 as SQVTM and CDR2 as ANQGSEA. The CDR3 contains 12 residues. This chain's CDR3 is CSVADGGNTIYF.

The J gene is TRBJ2-3, the V gene TRBV5-1; without DNA, the TCRdb call of TRBD2 cannot be checked. Germline V gives CDR1 SGHRS, CDR2 YFSETQ. The CDR3 is made up of 16 amino acids. The CDR3 reads CASSLRTSGATDTQYF. The full variable domain, rest sourced from reference TRBV5-1 and TRBJ2-3, is KAGVTQTPRYLIKTRGQQVTLSCSPISGHRSVSWYQQTPGQGLQFLFEYFSETQRNKGNFPGRFSGRQFSNSRSEMNVSTLELGDSALYLCASSLRTSGATDTQYFGPGTRLTVL.

This chain links TRBV9 with TRBJ2-3; TCRdb outputs TRBD2, but without DNA this stays unchecked. CDR3 length: 16 residues. Germline V gene lookup returns CDR1 SGDLS and CDR2 YYNGEE. CDR3 sequence reads: CASSVEASGRGDTQYF. The full variable domain, rest sourced from reference TRBV9 and TRBJ2-3, is DSGVTQTPKHLITATGQRVTLRCSPRSGDLSVYWYQQSLDQGLQFLIQYYNGEERAKGNILERFSAQQFPDLHSELNLSSLELGDSALYFCASSVEASGRGDTQYFGPGTRLTVL.

The chain is built from TRBV14 and TRBJ2-1; absent DNA, TCRdb's TRBD1 call cannot be checked. The CDR3 is 17 amino acids. Germline V lookup: CDR1 SGHDN, CDR2 FVKESK. The CDR3 sequence: CASSLQKAISGADEQFF.

J is TRBJ2-1 and V is TRBV5-1; TCRdb's D call, TRBD1, is unchecked because there is no DNA. Per germline, CDR1 SGHRS and CDR2 YFSETQ. The CDR3 consists of 12 residues. CDR3 loop: CASSPGPYEQFF.